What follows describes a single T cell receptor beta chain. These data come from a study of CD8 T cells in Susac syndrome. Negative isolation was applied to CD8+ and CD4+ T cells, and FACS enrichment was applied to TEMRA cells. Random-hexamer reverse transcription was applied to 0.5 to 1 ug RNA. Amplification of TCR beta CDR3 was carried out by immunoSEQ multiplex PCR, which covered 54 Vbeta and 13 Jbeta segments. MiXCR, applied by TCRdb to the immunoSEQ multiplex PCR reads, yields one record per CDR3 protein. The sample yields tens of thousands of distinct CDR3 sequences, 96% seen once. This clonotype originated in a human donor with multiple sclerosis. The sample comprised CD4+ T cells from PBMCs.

The CDR3 loop is CASSLNSYEQYF. The CDR3 DNA sequence: TGTGCCAGCAGCTTAAACAGCTACGAGCAGTACTTC. The rearrangement links TRBV7-9 to TRBJ2-7; D ambiguous. Trimming shortened V by 2 bases and J by 3 bases, and 5 bases separated the two germline ends. Germline V lookup: CDR1 SEHNR, CDR2 FQNEAQ (reference sequence). The CDR3 contains 12 residues.